This is a list of T cell receptor beta chains from one sample in a study of regulatory T cells in long-lasting Graves disease. TCRdb reprocessed the multiplex PCR reads with MiXCR, giving one entry per CDR3 protein. Of about 220,000 distinct CDR3 sequences listed, about 19% are singletons. Separately, the same data were catalogued under a study of T cells in Graves' hyperthyroidism and ophthalmopathy.

The starting material was peripheral blood mononuclear cells (PBMCs), obtained at new diagnosis, from a patient treated with antithyroid drugs. The source is a woman in her 30s with Graves disease. Both conserved end residues are trimmed from each CDR3. Rows give clone size only sometimes, using once, few, many, or a class for an expanded clone.

TRBV19,many,TRBJ1-2,ASRIGKGYGYT
TRBV6-1,many,TRBJ2-1,ATYNQRGGSLYEQF
TRBV7-6,many,TRBJ2-1,ASSPGTTPNNEQF
TRBV7-2,NA,TRBJ2-1,ASSLESSGEQF
TRBV19,NA,TRBJ1-4,ASTDRGEKLF
TRBV27,many,NA,ASSFADRFEQY
TRBV6-2/TRBV6-3,many,TRBJ2-5,ASSYGPVPQETQY
TRBV29-1,NA,TRBJ1-1,SVATGGNTEAF
TRBV13,once,TRBJ2-5,ASRQARVGETQY
TRBV30,many,TRBJ1-1,ARAGQGVTEAF
TRBV5-1,NA,TRBJ2-5,ASSLSSGRPGTQY
TRBV19,many,TRBJ1-1,ASSIGTNTEAF
TRBV20-1,many,TRBJ2-4,SASSGGGNIQY
TRBV20-1,many,TRBJ2-5,SARGDRGKTQY
TRBV20-1,many,TRBJ1-1,SASSWGASQNTEAF
TRBV27,many,TRBJ2-2,ASRQGASAGELF
TRBV24-1,many,TRBJ1-2,ATSDTGFYGYT
TRBV3-1,NA,TRBJ2-5,ASSQGLAGGWETQY
TRBV7-2,many,TRBJ1-2,ASSLLQGGGYT
TRBV30,many,TRBJ1-2,AWTPRGTLGNYGYT
TRBV9,many,TRBJ2-1,ASSPFSGTGGVEQF
TRBV28,NA,TRBJ1-5,ASSLARLGPQH
TRBV29-1,many,TRBJ2-7,SVEGGSEQY
TRBV27,many,TRBJ1-6,ASSFGRDSSPLH
TRBV28,many,TRBJ2-5,ASGKGYQETQY
TRBV11-3,many,TRBJ2-2,ASSPRGANGELF
TRBV10-3,NA,TRBJ2-5,AIRGMEGETQY
TRBV27,many,TRBJ2-5,ASSLKGLAGGLQETQY